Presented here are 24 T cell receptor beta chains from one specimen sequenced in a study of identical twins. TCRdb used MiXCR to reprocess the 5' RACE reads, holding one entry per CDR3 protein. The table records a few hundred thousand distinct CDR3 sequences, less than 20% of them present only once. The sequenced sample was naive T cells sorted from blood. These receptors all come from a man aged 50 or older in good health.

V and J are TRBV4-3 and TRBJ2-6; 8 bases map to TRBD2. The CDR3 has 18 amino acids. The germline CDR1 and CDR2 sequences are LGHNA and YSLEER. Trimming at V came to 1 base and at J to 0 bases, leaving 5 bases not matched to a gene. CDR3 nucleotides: TGCGCCAGCAGCCAAGCGGGACTAGGATTCTCTGGGGCCAACGTCCTGACTTTC. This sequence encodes CASSQAGLGFSGANVLTF.

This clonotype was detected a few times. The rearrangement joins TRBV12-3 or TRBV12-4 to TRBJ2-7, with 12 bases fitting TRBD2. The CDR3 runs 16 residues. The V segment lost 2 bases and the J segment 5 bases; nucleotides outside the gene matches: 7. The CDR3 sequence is CASSLLAGGPLNEQYF. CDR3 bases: TGTGCCAGCAGTTTACTAGCGGGAGGGCCTTTAAACGAGCAGTACTTC.

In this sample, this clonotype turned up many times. In DNA form, the CDR3 reads TGTGCCAGCAGCTCCCCGAGGGGTGGAGATACGCAGTATTTT. Translating gives CASSSPRGGDTQYF. The chain uses TRBV7-3 and TRBJ2-3, with D perhaps matching TRBD1 or TRBD2 (5 bases each). The V gene's germline CDR1 is SGHTA and CDR2 FQGTGA. V lost 4 bases, J lost 5 bases, and 13 bases lay in between. The CDR3 runs to 14 residues.

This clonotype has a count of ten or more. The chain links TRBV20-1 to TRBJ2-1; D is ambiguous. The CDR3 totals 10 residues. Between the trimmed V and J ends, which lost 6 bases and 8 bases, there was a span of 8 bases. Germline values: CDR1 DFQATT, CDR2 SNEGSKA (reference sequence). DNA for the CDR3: TGCAGTGCCGGCCCCTATGAGCAGTTCTTC. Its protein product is CSAGPYEQFF.

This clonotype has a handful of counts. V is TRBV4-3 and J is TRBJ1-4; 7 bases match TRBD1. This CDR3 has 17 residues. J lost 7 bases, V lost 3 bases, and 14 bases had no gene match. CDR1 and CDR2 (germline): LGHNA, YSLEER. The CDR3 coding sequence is TGCGCCAGCAGCCAGTCGAATCAACAGGGGATCGGTGAAAAACTGTTTTTT. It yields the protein CASSQSNQQGIGEKLFF.

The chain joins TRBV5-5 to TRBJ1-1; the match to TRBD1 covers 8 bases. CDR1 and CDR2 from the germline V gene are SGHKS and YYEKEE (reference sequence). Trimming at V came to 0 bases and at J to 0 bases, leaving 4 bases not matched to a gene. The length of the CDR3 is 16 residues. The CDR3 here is CASSLEGRGLNTEAFF. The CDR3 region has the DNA TGTGCCAGCAGCTTGGAGGGCAGGGGGCTGAACACTGAAGCTTTCTTT.

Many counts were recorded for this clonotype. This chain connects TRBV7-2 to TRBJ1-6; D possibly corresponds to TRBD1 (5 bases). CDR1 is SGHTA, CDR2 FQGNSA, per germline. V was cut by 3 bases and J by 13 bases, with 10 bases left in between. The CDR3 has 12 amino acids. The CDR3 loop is CASSFSGTPLHF. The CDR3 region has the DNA TGTGCCAGCAGCTTTTCAGGGACCCCCCTCCACTTT. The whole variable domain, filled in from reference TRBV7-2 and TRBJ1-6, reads GAGVSQSPSNKVTEKGKDVELRCDPISGHTALYWYRQSLGQGLEFLIYFQGNSAPDKSGLPSDRFSAERTGGSVSTLTIQRTQQEDSAVYLCASSFSGTPLHFGNGTRLTVT.

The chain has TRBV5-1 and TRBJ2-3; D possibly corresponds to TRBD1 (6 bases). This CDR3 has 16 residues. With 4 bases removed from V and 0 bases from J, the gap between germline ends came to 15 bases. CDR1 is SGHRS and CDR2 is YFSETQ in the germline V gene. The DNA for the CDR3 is TGCGCCAGCAGCGACGGACAGACAGCTAGCACAGATACGCAGTATTTT. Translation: CASSDGQTASTDTQYF. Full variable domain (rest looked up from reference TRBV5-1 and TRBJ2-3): KAGVTQTPRYLIKTRGQQVTLSCSPISGHRSVSWYQQTPGQGLQFLFEYFSETQRNKGNFPGRFSGRQFSNSRSEMNVSTLELGDSALYLCASSDGQTASTDTQYFGPGTRLTVL.

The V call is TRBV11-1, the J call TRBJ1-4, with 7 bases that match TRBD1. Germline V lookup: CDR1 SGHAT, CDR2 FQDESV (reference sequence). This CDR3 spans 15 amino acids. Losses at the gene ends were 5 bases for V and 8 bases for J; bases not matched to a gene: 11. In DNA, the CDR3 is TGTGCCAGCAGCGACGACAGGGAGGTTCCGGAAAAACTGTTTTTT. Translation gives CASSDDREVPEKLFF.

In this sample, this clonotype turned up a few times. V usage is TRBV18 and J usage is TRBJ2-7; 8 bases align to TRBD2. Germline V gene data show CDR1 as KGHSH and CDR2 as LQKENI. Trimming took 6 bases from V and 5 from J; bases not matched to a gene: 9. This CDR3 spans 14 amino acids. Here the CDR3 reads CASSYGRENHEQYF. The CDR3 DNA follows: TGTGCCAGCTCCTACGGGAGGGAGAACCACGAGCAGTACTTC.

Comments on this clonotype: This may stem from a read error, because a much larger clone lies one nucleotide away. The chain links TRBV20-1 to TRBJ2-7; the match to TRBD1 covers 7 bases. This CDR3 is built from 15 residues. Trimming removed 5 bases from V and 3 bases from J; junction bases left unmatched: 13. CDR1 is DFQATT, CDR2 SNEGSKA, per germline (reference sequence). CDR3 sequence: CSAGPGTVLDYEQYF. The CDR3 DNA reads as TGCAGTGCTGGCCCTGGGACAGTACTTGACTACGAGCAGTACTTC.

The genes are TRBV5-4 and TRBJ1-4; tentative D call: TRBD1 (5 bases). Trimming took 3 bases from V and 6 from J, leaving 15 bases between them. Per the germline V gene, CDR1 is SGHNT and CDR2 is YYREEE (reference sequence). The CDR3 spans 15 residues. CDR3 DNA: TGTGCCAGCAGCTCGGGGGGACTGAGGGATGAAAAACTGTTTTTT. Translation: CASSSGGLRDEKLFF.

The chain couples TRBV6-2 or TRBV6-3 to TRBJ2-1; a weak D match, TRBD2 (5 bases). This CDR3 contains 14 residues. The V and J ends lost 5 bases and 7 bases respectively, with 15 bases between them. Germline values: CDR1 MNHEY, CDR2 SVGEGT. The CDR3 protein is CASSRASSWNEQFF. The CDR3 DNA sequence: TGTGCCAGCAGTCGAGCTAGCTCTTGGAATGAGCAGTTCTTC.

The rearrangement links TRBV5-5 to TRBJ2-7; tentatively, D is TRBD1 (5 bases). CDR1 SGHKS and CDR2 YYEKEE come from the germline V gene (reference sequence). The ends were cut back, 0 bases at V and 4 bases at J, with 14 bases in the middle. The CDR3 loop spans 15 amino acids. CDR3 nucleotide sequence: TGTGCCAGCAGCTTGGAAGACAGCAGAGGATACGAGCAGTACTTC. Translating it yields CASSLEDSRGYEQYF.

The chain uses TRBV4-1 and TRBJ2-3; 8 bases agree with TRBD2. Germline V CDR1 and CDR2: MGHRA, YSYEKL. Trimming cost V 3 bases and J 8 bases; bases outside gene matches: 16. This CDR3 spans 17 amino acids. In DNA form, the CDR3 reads TGCGCCAGCAGCCACCTGAGGGGCGGGGGGCCCTCTGTTACGCAGTATTTT. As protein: CASSHLRGGGPSVTQYF.

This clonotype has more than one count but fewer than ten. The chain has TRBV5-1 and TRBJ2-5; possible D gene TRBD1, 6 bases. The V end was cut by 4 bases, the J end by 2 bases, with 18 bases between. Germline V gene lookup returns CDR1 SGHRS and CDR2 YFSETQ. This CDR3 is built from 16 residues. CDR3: CASSQTRTGTQETQYF. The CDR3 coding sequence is TGCGCCAGCAGCCAAACGCGAACCGGGACACAAGAGACCCAGTACTTC.

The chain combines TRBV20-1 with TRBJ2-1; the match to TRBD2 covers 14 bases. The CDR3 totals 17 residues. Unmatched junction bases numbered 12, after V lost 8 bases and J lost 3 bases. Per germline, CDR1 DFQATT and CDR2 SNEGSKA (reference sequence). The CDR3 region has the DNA TGCAGTCCTTACGGACTAGCGGGGGGTGCGGGCTACAATGAGCAGTTCTTC. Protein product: CSPYGLAGGAGYNEQFF.

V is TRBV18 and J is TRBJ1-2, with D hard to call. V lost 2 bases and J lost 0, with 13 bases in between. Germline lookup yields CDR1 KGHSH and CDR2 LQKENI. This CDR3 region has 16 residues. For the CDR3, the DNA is TGTGCCAGCTCACCAACTGGCCGTAATACTAACTATGGCTACACCTTC. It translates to CASSPTGRNTNYGYTF.

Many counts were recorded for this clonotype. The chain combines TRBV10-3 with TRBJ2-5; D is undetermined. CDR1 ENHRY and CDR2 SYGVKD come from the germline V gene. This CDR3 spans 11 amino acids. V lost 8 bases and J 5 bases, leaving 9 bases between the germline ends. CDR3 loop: CAIQNGETQYF. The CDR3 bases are TGTGCCATCCAAAACGGGGAGACCCAGTACTTC.

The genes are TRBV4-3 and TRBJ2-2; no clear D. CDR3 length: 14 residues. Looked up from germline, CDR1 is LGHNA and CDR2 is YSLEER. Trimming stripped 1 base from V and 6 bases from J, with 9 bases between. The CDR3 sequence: CASSQVHPAGELFF. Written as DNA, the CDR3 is TGCGCCAGCAGCCAAGTACACCCAGCCGGGGAGCTGTTTTTT.

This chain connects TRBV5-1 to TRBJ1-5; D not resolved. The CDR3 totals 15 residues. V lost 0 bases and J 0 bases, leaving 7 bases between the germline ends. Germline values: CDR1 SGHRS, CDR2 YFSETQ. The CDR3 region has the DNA TGCGCCAGCAGCTTGGATCCGGTTAGCAATCAGCCCCAGCATTTT. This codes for CASSLDPVSNQPQHF.

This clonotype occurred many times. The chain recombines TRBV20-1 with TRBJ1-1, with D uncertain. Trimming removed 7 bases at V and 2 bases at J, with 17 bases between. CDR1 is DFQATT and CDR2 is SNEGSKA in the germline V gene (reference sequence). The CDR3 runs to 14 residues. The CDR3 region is CSGPPDFYNTEAFF. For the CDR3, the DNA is TGCAGTGGGCCTCCGGACTTTTACAACACTGAAGCTTTCTTT.

The CDR3 region has the DNA TGTGCCAGCTCACCACCGAGCAGGGTAGAGACCCAGTACTTC. Protein: CASSPPSRVETQYF. V gene TRBV18 combines with J gene TRBJ2-5; a possible D gene is TRBD1 (5 bases). The CDR3 totals 14 residues. Trimming removed 0 bases from V and 4 bases from J, with 9 bases in between. The V gene's germline CDR1 is KGHSH and CDR2 LQKENI. The variable domain in full, completed from reference TRBV18 and TRBJ2-5, reads NAGVMQNPRHLVRRRGQEARLRCSPMKGHSHVYWYRQLPEEGLKFMVYLQKENIIDESGMPKERFSAEFPKEGPSILRIQQVVRGDSAAYFCASSPPSRVETQYFGPGTRLLVL.

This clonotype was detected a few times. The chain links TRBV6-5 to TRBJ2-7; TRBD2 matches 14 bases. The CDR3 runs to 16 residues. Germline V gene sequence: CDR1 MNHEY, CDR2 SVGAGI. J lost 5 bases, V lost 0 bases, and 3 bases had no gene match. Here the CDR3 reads CASSYSGLAGVHEQYF. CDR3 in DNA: TGTGCCAGCAGTTACTCGGGACTAGCGGGGGTTCACGAGCAGTACTTC.